The 21 T cell receptor beta chains below were found in one sample sequenced in a study of identical twins. TCRdb independently ran MiXCR on the 5' RACE reads; one entry per CDR3 protein. The sample yields roughly 350,000 distinct CDR3 sequences, about 9% seen once. The sequencing input was naive T cells sorted from blood. These receptors all stem from a woman in her 50s in good health.

The chain is built from TRBV11-2 and TRBJ2-7, with 8 bases fitting TRBD2. This CDR3 region has 14 residues. Germline CDR1 and CDR2: SGHAT and FQNNGV. Trimming cost V 7 bases and J 6 bases; bases outside gene matches: 11. The DNA for the CDR3 is TGTGCCAGCACCTCGGGGGGGAGGTACTCCGAGCAGTACTTC. Translating gives CASTSGGRYSEQYF.

This clonotype showed up just a few times. The chain recombines TRBV14 with TRBJ1-2; D is unresolved. The CDR3 is made up of 14 amino acids. Trimming stripped 3 bases from V and 7 bases from J, with 15 bases between. Per germline, CDR1 SGHDN and CDR2 FVKESK. Written as DNA, the CDR3 is TGTGCCAGCAGCCAGACCTATCCGGGGAGTGGCTACACCTTC. Translating it yields CASSQTYPGSGYTF.

The genes are TRBV5-1 and TRBJ1-3; D remains ambiguous. Trimming took 4 bases from V and 0 from J, leaving 11 bases between them. The CDR3 has 15 amino acids. Germline CDR1 reads SGHRS; CDR2 reads YFSETQ. The CDR3 bases are TGCGCCAGCAGCCAGGACGCCATCTCTGGAAACACCATATATTTT. Its protein is CASSQDAISGNTIYF.

This chain joins TRBV12-3 or TRBV12-4 and TRBJ1-2; weak D call: TRBD1 (5 bases). This CDR3 has 13 residues. V dropped 8 bases and J dropped 2 bases, with 12 bases sitting between them. The CDR3 region has the DNA TGTGCCAGCGCCTACGGGGGGAACTATGGCTACACCTTC. The encoded protein is CASAYGGNYGYTF.

This clonotype was detected only a few times. V usage is TRBV28 and J usage is TRBJ1-3; no reliable D call. Between the trimmed V and J ends, which lost 5 bases and 3 bases, there was a span of 8 bases. Germline CDR1 MDHEN, CDR2 SYDVKM. CDR3 size: 13 residues. The CDR3 here is CASSGSGGNTIYF. In DNA form, the CDR3 reads TGTGCCAGCAGTGGGTCGGGTGGAAACACCATATATTTT.

The J gene is TRBJ2-2, the V gene TRBV29-1, with a weak D call TRBD1 (5 bases). Trimming cost V 4 bases and J 1 base, with 7 bases left between them. The CDR3 loop spans 13 amino acids. The germline CDR1 and CDR2 sequences are SQVTM and ANQGSEA. CDR3 in DNA: TGCAGCGTTGGACAGCTGAACACCGGGGAGCTGTTTTTT. This gives the protein CSVGQLNTGELFF.

This clonotype has just a few counts. The chain recombines TRBV27 with TRBJ2-1; no clear D. Looked up from germline, CDR1 is MNHEY and CDR2 is SMNVEV (reference sequence). Deletions cut 3 bases from V and 0 bases from J, with 9 bases between. This CDR3 spans 15 amino acids. CDR3 residues: CASSFTISSYNEQFF. The CDR3 DNA follows: TGTGCCAGCAGTTTTACTATCAGCTCCTACAATGAGCAGTTCTTC.

The rearrangement uses TRBV7-9 and TRBJ2-2, with D possibly TRBD1 on 6 matching bases. The CDR3 length is 14 residues. Germline lookup yields CDR1 SEHNR and CDR2 FQNEAQ (reference sequence). Trimming removed 6 bases from V and 4 bases from J, with 12 bases in between. As DNA, the CDR3 is TGTGCCAGCAGTTTACAGGGAGTCACCGGGGAGCTGTTTTTT. It yields the protein CASSLQGVTGELFF.

The V gene is TRBV20-1, the J gene TRBJ2-5; 7 bases are shared with TRBD2. Losses at the gene ends were 6 bases for V and 3 bases for J; bases not matched to a gene: 10. The CDR3 runs to 14 residues. Germline-derived CDR1 and CDR2 are DFQATT and SNEGSKA (reference sequence). In DNA form, the CDR3 reads TGCAGTGCCCCGTGGGGGGGAGGGAAAGAGACCCAGTACTTC. Translation gives CSAPWGGGKETQYF.

To note about this clonotype: Possible read error: a much larger clone is one base away. The chain carries TRBV29-1 and TRBJ2-3, with TRBD2 matching over 10 bases. Per the germline V gene, CDR1 is SQVTM and CDR2 is ANQGSEA. The CDR3 covers 15 residues. V was clipped by 1 base and J by 6 bases; unmatched bases: 7. CDR3 sequence: CSVEGAASGSDTQYF. In DNA, the CDR3 is TGCAGCGTTGAAGGGGCTGCTAGCGGGAGTGATACGCAGTATTTT.

The genes are TRBV4-1 and TRBJ2-1, with D perhaps TRBD2 (6 bases). Germline V gene data show CDR1 as MGHRA and CDR2 as YSYEKL. The CDR3 is 16 amino acids. Trimming took 5 bases from V and 8 from J, leaving 22 bases between them. The CDR3 DNA sequence: TGCGCCAGCAGCGACTCTGGGGGAGGCGGGGAGGATGAGCAGTTCTTC. Its protein product is CASSDSGGGGEDEQFF.

This chain connects TRBV10-3 to TRBJ2-7, with TRBD1 matching over 7 bases. The CDR3 runs 15 residues. V dropped 10 bases and J dropped 2; count of bases not matched to a gene: 14. CDR1 and CDR2 (germline): ENHRY, SYGVKD. The CDR3 is CATGATKGATYEQYF. The CDR3, as DNA: TGTGCCACCGGGGCCACGAAGGGGGCAACCTACGAGCAGTACTTC.

The rearrangement joins TRBV29-1 to TRBJ2-1; no clear D gene. CDR3 length: 10 amino acids. V lost 7 bases to trimming and J lost 7 bases, with 8 bases between them. Germline V lookup: CDR1 SQVTM, CDR2 ANQGSEA. In DNA, the CDR3 is TGCAGCGCGGGTGAGAATGAGCAGTTCTTC. Amino acids: CSAGENEQFF.

This clonotype was seen more than once but under ten times. The chain carries TRBV10-2 and TRBJ2-7; unclear D gene. This CDR3 is 12 amino acids long. V gave up 8 bases and J gave up 1 base, with 9 bases separating them. Germline CDR1 reads WSHSY; CDR2 reads SAAADI. CDR3 coding DNA: TGCGCCAGCGGAGCAGCGTCCTACGAGCAGTACTTC. Amino acid sequence: CASGAASYEQYF.

This clonotype was picked up many times. The chain combines TRBV2 with TRBJ2-3; TRBD2 aligns across 8 bases. The V gene's germline CDR1 is SNHLY and CDR2 FYNNEI. This CDR3 has 16 residues. V shed 4 bases and J 4 bases; nucleotides not matched to a gene: 10. The CDR3 DNA reads as TGTGCCAGCAGTGGGGGACTAGATCATGCCCCAGATACGCAGTATTTT. It yields the protein CASSGGLDHAPDTQYF. Filled out from reference TRBV2 and TRBJ2-3, the complete variable domain reads EPEVTQTPSHQVTQMGQEVILRCVPISNHLYFYWYRQILGQKVEFLVSFYNNEISEKSEIFDDQFSVERPDGSNFTLKIRSTKLEDSAMYFCASSGGLDHAPDTQYFGPGTRLTVL.

In this sample, this clonotype turned up a few times. The chain joins TRBV10-3 to TRBJ2-2, with D hard to call. Trimming removed 3 bases at V and 8 bases at J, with 7 bases between. The V gene's germline CDR1 is ENHRY and CDR2 SYGVKD. The CDR3 sequence is 12 residues long. The CDR3 nucleotides read TGTGCCATCAGTGAATTCGGGGGGGAGCTGTTTTTT. Its translation: CAISEFGGELFF.

There are a few counts of this clonotype. The rearrangement joins TRBV4-1 to TRBJ2-4, with a tentative D call TRBD2 (6 bases). This CDR3 is built from 13 residues. From germline, CDR1 is MGHRA and CDR2 YSYEKL. The ends were cut back, 10 bases at V and 3 bases at J, with 13 bases in the middle. CDR3 region: CATASVGKNIQYF. The CDR3 DNA sequence: TGCGCCACCGCTAGCGTAGGCAAAAACATTCAGTACTTC.

This clonotype was counted at least ten times. The chain is built from TRBV20-1 and TRBJ2-5, with a tentative D call TRBD2 (5 bases). With 0 bases removed from V and 4 bases from J, the gap between germline ends came to 9 bases. CDR1 DFQATT and CDR2 SNEGSKA come from the germline V gene (reference sequence). CDR3 length equals 13 residues. CDR3 sequence: CSARDTGVETQYF. In DNA, the CDR3 is TGCAGTGCTAGAGATACCGGGGTAGAGACCCAGTACTTC.

This clonotype was observed at least ten times. The V gene is TRBV6-4, the J gene TRBJ2-1, with unresolved D. V shed 0 bases and J shed 4 bases, with 10 bases lying between them. The CDR3 extends over 15 amino acids. Germline CDR1 is MRHNA and CDR2 is SNTAGT. The CDR3 is CASSDSALTYNEQFF. CDR3 nucleotide sequence: TGTGCCAGCAGTGACTCGGCACTAACATACAATGAGCAGTTCTTC.

This clonotype was observed many times. For the CDR3, the DNA is TGTGCCAGCAGCCTCCAACCCGGTTCCTACAATGAGCAGTTCTTC. As protein: CASSLQPGSYNEQFF. The V and J genes are TRBV14 and TRBJ2-1; D remains ambiguous. Germline CDR1 reads SGHDN; CDR2 reads FVKESK. The CDR3 length is 15 residues. The germline V and J ends were trimmed by 4 bases and 1 base, with 11 bases remaining between them.

This clonotype was detected ten times or more. V and J are TRBV29-1 and TRBJ1-1; D remains ambiguous. The germline V and J ends were trimmed by 2 bases and 1 base, with 5 bases remaining between them. Germline loops: CDR1 SQVTM, CDR2 ANQGSEA. The CDR3 sequence is 12 residues long. The CDR3 coding sequence is TGCAGCGTTGAATTGGAGAACACTGAAGCTTTCTTT. This translates into CSVELENTEAFF. The full variable domain, in which reference TRBV29-1 and TRBJ1-1 provide the parts outside the CDR3, is SAVISQKPSRDICQRGTSLTIQCQVDSQVTMMFWYRQQPGQSLTLIATANQGSEATYESGFVIDKFPISRPNLTFSTLTVSNMSPEDSSIYLCSVELENTEAFFGQGTRLTVV.